This T cell receptor (beta chain) was retrieved from a study of T cell responses to AZD1222 COVID-19 vaccine. Study-wide results and limits: Vaccine-associated CD4 TCRs spanned spike, dominant at 160-218 and 743-854. Females outnumbered males among donors, who were mostly white British; clonal diversity was possibly underestimated. Two AZD1222 administrations were followed by greater Spike-specific TCR breadth and depth.

As regards this clone: The target antigen is unknown.

V lost 5 bases, J lost 4 bases, and 8 bases stayed unmatched. This CDR3 spans 16 amino acids. Looked up from germline, CDR1 is SGHTA and CDR2 is FQGNSA. Method: immunoSEQ multiplex PCR; TCRdb's copy keeps in-frame clones and lacks some. The sample consists of more than 85,000 clones, 86% of them appearing once. The V and J genes are TRBV7-2 and TRBJ2-2, with 9 nucleotides matching TRBD2. The source is an adult in good health. The specimen comprised peripheral blood, sampled on day 0 of AZD1222 vaccination. CDR3 nucleotide sequence: TGTGCCAGCAGCCTTAGCGGGGGCGGGATCACCGGGGAGCTGTTTTTT. Its protein product is CASSLSGGGITGELFF.